Here is one T cell receptor beta chain with its context. The source of the sample is a study of metastatic and nonmetastatic thyroid tumors. In the study overall: Malignant thyroid and benign thyroid patients provided blood and tumor or nodule tissue whose repertoires were compared.

The ends lost 7 bases at V and 2 bases at J; junction bases unmatched: 10. From germline, CDR1 is LNHDA and CDR2 SQIVND (reference sequence). CDR3 size: 15 residues. Thyroid surgery was preceded by no treatment in any patient. With MiXCR, TCRdb reprocessed the PCR reads. In the table there are about 43,000 clones, about 3.3% of which are singletons. Sequencing was performed on blood. The chain couples TRBV19 to TRBJ1-2; 7 bases match TRBD1. This clonotype was obtained from a female donor with papillary thyroid cancer or a benign thyroid nodule (not recorded which). Some clones in this sample may be carry-over from other donors' samples. CDR3 amino acids: CASTPPGGRNYGYTF. CDR3 DNA: TGTGCCAGTACCCCCCCAGGGGGGCGAAACTATGGCTACACCTTC.